This T cell receptor beta chain was captured in a study of T cell responses to AZD1222 COVID-19 vaccine. Study-wide context: The study pooled second doses at about 4 or about 12 weeks. Study observations and caveats: Repertoires were obtained only post-peak T cell response. Nearly half of spike-specific TCRs reportedly target unmutated variant regions.

TCRdb's table, derived via immunoSEQ multiplex PCR, lists solely in-frame clones and lacks some. Among 55,000 to 75,000 clones listed, roughly 85% were seen once. With 0 bases clipped from V and 13 bases from J, the junction kept 12 bases outside the gene matches. Germline V gene data show CDR1 as MNHEY and CDR2 as SVGAGI. The CDR3 runs to 16 residues. With respect to this clone: Its antigen is still unknown. The sample contains more than one DNA sequence encoding this CDR3.

The chain has TRBV6-5 and TRBJ1-6, with 7 bases aligning to TRBD1. The input for sequencing was peripheral blood, taken on day 0 of AZD1222 vaccination. The receptor comes from an adult in good health. The CDR3 here is CASSYSWDSFRSPLHF. The DNA for the CDR3 is TGTGCCAGCAGTTACTCTTGGGACAGTTTTCGATCGCCCCTCCACTTT.